A selection of T cell receptor beta chains follows, all from one sample in a study of blood T cell repertoires in COVID-19. TCRdb's copy holds only in-frame clones and misses some; the assay was immunoSEQ multiplex PCR. The sample contains roughly 6,200 clones, almost 75% of which appear only once. The sequenced material came from peripheral blood. These receptors were collected from a man aged 60 to 75 with acute or convalescent COVID-19. CDR3s include the opening cysteine and the closing phenylalanine or tryptophan. The D gene is left open where the match is weak. Clone size, where shown, is once, few, many, or a class for clones that have expanded.

D gene: NA
J gene: TRBJ1-3
clone size: NA
V gene: TRBV5-8
CDR3 DNA: TGTGCCAGCAGCTTGCGGACTCCCCTTGGGGGAAACACCATATATTTT
CDR3 protein: CASSLRTPLGGNTIYF

D gene: TRBD1
J gene: TRBJ2-7
clone size: NA
V gene: TRBV6-5
CDR3 DNA: TGTGCCAGCAGTTCATTTGGACAGGGGGGTAACGAGCAGTACTTC
CDR3 protein: CASSSFGQGGNEQYF

D gene: NA
J gene: TRBJ2-3
clone size: large
V gene: TRBV29-1
CDR3 DNA: TGCAGCGTGATCCCACGGGCAGATACGCAGTATTTT
CDR3 protein: CSVIPRADTQYF

D gene: TRBD1
J gene: TRBJ1-2
clone size: NA
V gene: TRBV6-5
CDR3 DNA: TGTGCCAGCAAAGGACAGGGGAACTATGGCTACACCTTC
CDR3 protein: CASKGQGNYGYTF

D gene: NA
J gene: TRBJ1-2
clone size: NA
V gene: TRBV6-5
CDR3 DNA: TGTGCCACCCTGACAGCCTATGGCTACACCTTC
CDR3 protein: CATLTAYGYTF

D gene: NA
J gene: TRBJ1-1
clone size: NA
V gene: TRBV29-1
CDR3 DNA: TGCAGCGTTCAGCCAGGCGACACTGAAGCTTTCTTT
CDR3 protein: CSVQPGDTEAFF

D gene: NA
J gene: TRBJ1-1
clone size: NA
V gene: TRBV28
CDR3 DNA: TGTGCCAGCAGTTCAAACAAAGCTGAAGCTTTCTTT
CDR3 protein: CASSSNKAEAFF

D gene: NA
J gene: TRBJ1-2
clone size: NA
V gene: TRBV6-5
CDR3 DNA: TGTGCCAGCAGTTACTCGAGGGTATTTAAAGATGGCTACACCTTC
CDR3 protein: CASSYSRVFKDGYTF

D gene: TRBD2
J gene: TRBJ2-7
clone size: NA
V gene: TRBV5-1
CDR3 DNA: TGCGCCAGCAGCGCAGGGACTAGCGGTCCCTACGAGCAGTACTTC
CDR3 protein: CASSAGTSGPYEQYF

D gene: TRBD2
J gene: TRBJ2-7
clone size: few
V gene: TRBV6-5
CDR3 DNA: TGTGCCAGCAGTTACTCAACTCTGGCGGGAGTGTACGAGCAGTACTTC
CDR3 protein: CASSYSTLAGVYEQYF

D gene: NA
J gene: TRBJ2-7
clone size: NA
V gene: TRBV6-5
CDR3 DNA: TGTGCCAGCAGCTCCCCCGGGCAGGGGCGTTACGAGCAGTACTTC
CDR3 protein: CASSSPGQGRYEQYF

D gene: TRBD1
J gene: TRBJ2-2
clone size: NA
V gene: TRBV2
CDR3 DNA: TGTGCCAGCACAGGACAGGGGGCTACCGGGGAGCTGTTTTTT
CDR3 protein: CASTGQGATGELFF

D gene: NA
J gene: TRBJ1-1
clone size: NA
V gene: TRBV30
CDR3 DNA: TGTGCCTGGAACCAGGGGACCTTGGGAGCTTTCTTT
CDR3 protein: CAWNQGTLGAFF

D gene: TRBD2
J gene: TRBJ2-3
clone size: NA
V gene: TRBV4-1
CDR3 DNA: TGCGCCAGCAGCCAAGGACTAGCGTCGCGAGATACGCAGTATTTT
CDR3 protein: CASSQGLASRDTQYF

D gene: TRBD1
J gene: TRBJ1-1
clone size: NA
V gene: TRBV5-5
CDR3 DNA: TGTGCCAGCAGCTGGGGGACAGGGGGCTTCAACCCCGCTTTCTTT
CDR3 protein: CASSWGTGGFNPAFF

D gene: TRBD1
J gene: TRBJ1-5
clone size: NA
V gene: TRBV7-9
CDR3 DNA: TGTGCCAGCACTAAGACAGGGAGCACCAATCAGCCCCAGCATTTT
CDR3 protein: CASTKTGSTNQPQHF

D gene: NA
J gene: TRBJ1-6
clone size: NA
V gene: TRBV5-4
CDR3 DNA: TGTGCCAGCAGTTTCGGTGAAGTATATAATTCACCCCTCCACTTT
CDR3 protein: CASSFGEVYNSPLHF

D gene: TRBD1
J gene: TRBJ1-5
clone size: NA
V gene: TRBV6-5
CDR3 DNA: TGTGCCAGCAGTTACCGACAGGGTTACCAGCCCCAGCATTTT
CDR3 protein: CASSYRQGYQPQHF

D gene: TRBD1
J gene: TRBJ1-1
clone size: NA
V gene: TRBV7-8
CDR3 DNA: TGTGCCAGCAGCTTCGGGACAGGGGTGAACACTGAAGCTTTCTTT
CDR3 protein: CASSFGTGVNTEAFF

D gene: NA
J gene: TRBJ2-1
clone size: NA
V gene: TRBV4-2
CDR3 DNA: TGTGCCAGCAGCCGCCCCTTATACGGGAGAACTCACAATGAGCAGTTCTTC
CDR3 protein: CASSRPLYGRTHNEQFF

D gene: NA
J gene: TRBJ1-2
clone size: NA
V gene: TRBV19
CDR3 DNA: TGTGCCAGTAGTATAGGCCAGGGCGGACGCTACACCTTC
CDR3 protein: CASSIGQGGRYTF

D gene: TRBD2
J gene: TRBJ2-7
clone size: NA
V gene: TRBV3-1/TRBV3-2
CDR3 DNA: TGTGCCAGCAGCCTTGGTAGCGGGCTCCACGAGCAGTACTTC
CDR3 protein: CASSLGSGLHEQYF

D gene: NA
J gene: TRBJ2-3
clone size: NA
V gene: TRBV6-1
CDR3 DNA: TGTGTCAGCAGTGAACATAGCACAGATACGCAGTATTTT
CDR3 protein: CVSSEHSTDTQYF

D gene: NA
J gene: TRBJ1-2
clone size: NA
V gene: TRBV10-3
CDR3 DNA: TGTGCCATCAGCCCGGGGGGGGGTTTTGACTATGGCTACACCTTC
CDR3 protein: CAISPGGGFDYGYTF

D gene: TRBD2
J gene: TRBJ2-7
clone size: NA
V gene: TRBV6-2/TRBV6-3
CDR3 DNA: TGTGCCAGCAGTTACTTCCGGACTAGAGGTGGCGAGCAGTACTTC
CDR3 protein: CASSYFRTRGGEQYF

D gene: NA
J gene: TRBJ1-5
clone size: NA
V gene: TRBV3-1/TRBV3-2
CDR3 DNA: TGTGCCAGCAGCCAAGATGTGGGACAACTGGATCAGCCCCAGCATTTT
CDR3 protein: CASSQDVGQLDQPQHF

D gene: TRBD1
J gene: TRBJ1-5
clone size: NA
V gene: TRBV5-5
CDR3 DNA: TGTGCCAGCACGAGGGACAGGGGAGATCAGCCCCAGCATTTT
CDR3 protein: CASTRDRGDQPQHF